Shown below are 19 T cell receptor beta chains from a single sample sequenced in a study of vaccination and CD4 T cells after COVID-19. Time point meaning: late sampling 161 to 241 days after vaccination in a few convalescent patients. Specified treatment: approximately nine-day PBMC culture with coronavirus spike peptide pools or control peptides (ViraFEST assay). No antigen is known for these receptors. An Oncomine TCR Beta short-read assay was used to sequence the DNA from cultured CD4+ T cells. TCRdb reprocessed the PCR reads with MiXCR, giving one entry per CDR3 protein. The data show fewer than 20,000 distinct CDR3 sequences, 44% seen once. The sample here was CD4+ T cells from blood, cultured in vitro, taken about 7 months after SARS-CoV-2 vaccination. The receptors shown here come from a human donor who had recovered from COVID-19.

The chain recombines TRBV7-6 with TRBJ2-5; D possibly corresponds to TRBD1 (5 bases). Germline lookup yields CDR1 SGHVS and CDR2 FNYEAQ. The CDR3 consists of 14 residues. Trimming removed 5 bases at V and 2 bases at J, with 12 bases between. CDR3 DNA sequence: TGTGCCAGCAGCCCCCACCAGGGTCAAGAGACCCAGTACTTC. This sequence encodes CASSPHQGQETQYF.

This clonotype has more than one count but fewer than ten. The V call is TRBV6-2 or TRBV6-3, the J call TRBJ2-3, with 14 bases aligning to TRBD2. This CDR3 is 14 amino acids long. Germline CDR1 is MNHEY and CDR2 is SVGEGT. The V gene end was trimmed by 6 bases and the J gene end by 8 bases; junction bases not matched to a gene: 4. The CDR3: CASSYGLAGGTQYF. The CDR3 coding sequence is TGTGCCAGCAGCTACGGACTAGCGGGGGGTACGCAGTATTTT.

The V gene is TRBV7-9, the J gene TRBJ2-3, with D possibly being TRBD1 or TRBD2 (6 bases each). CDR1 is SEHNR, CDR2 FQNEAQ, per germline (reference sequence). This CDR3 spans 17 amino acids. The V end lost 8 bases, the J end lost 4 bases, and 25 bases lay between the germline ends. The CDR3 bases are TGTGCCAGCCTCCATACCCCGGGGGCAGGGGAATCAGATACGCAGTATTTT. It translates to CASLHTPGAGESDTQYF.

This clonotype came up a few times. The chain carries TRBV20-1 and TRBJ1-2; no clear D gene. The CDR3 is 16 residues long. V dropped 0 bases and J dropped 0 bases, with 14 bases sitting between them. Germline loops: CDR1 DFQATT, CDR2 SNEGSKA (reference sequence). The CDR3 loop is CSARDGQVPSNYGYTF. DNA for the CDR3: TGCAGTGCTAGAGATGGGCAGGTCCCCTCTAACTATGGCTACACCTTC.

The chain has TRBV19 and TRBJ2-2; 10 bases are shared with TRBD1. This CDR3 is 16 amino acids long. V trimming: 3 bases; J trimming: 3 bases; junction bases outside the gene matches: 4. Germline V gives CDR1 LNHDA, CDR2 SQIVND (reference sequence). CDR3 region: CASSILGTGDTGELFF. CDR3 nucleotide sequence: TGTGCCAGTAGTATTTTGGGGACAGGGGACACCGGGGAGCTGTTTTTT.

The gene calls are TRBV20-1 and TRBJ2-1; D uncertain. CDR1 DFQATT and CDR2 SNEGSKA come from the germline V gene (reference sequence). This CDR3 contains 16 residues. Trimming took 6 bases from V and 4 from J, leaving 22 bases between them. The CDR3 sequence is CSAPAPDSVSYNEQFF. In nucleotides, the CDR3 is TGCAGTGCCCCGGCACCAGACTCGGTTTCTTACAATGAGCAGTTCTTC.

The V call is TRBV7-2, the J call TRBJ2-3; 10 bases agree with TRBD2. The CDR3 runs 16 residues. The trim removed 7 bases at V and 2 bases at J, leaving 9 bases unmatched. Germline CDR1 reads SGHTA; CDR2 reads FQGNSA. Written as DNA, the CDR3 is TGTGCCAGCACCCTTCGAGCGGGAGGGCCCACAGATACGCAGTATTTT. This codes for CASTLRAGGPTDTQYF.

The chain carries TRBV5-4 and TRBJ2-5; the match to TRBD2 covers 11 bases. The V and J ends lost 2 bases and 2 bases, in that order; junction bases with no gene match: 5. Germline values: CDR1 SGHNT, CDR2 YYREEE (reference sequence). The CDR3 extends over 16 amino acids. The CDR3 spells CASSLGLAGGQETQYF. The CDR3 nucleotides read TGTGCCAGCAGCTTAGGCCTAGCGGGAGGACAAGAGACCCAGTACTTC.

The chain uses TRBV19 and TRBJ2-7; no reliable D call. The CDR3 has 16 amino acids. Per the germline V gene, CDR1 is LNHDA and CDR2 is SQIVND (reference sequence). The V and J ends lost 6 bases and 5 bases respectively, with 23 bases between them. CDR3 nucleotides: TGTGCCAGTAGCAGCCCCTGGTCGGGCCGTGGGGACGAGCAGTACTTC. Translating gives CASSSPWSGRGDEQYF.

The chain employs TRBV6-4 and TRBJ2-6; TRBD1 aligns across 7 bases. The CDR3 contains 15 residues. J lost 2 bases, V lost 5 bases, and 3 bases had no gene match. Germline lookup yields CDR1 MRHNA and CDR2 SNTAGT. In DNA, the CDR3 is TGTGCCAGCAGTCGAGACAGGGCTGGGGCCAACGTCCTGACTTTC. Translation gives CASSRDRAGANVLTF.

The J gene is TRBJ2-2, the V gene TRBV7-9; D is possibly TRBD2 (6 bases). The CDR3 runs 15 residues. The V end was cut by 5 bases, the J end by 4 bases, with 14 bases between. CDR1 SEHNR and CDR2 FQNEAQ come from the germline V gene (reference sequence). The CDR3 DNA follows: TGTGCCAGCAGCCAATCTGGACTAATCACCGGGGAGCTGTTTTTT. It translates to CASSQSGLITGELFF.

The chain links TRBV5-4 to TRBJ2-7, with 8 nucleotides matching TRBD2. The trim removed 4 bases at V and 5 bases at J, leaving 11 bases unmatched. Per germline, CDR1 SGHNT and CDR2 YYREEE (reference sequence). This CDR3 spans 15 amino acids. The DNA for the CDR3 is TGTGCCAGCAGCCCCGGGGGGGGGCAGTCCCACGAGCAGTACTTC. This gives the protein CASSPGGGQSHEQYF.

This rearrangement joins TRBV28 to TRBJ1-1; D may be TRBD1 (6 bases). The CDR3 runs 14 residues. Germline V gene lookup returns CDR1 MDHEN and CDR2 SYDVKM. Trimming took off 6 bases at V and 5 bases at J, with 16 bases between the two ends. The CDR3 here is CASRPPGVRTEAFF. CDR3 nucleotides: TGTGCCAGCAGACCCCCAGGGGTTAGAACTGAAGCTTTCTTT.

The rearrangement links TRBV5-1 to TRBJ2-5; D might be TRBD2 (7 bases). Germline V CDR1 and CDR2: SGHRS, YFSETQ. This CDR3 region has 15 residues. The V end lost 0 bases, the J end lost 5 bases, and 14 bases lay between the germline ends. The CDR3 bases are TGCGCCAGCAGCTTGGCGGGGGGCGGTTGGGAGACCCAGTACTTC. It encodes CASSLAGGGWETQYF.

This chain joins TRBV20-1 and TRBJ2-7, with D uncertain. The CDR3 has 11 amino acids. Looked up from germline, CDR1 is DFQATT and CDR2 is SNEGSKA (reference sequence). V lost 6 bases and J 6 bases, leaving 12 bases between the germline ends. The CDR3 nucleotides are TGCAGTGCGGTCCAGCTACCCGAGCAGTACTTC. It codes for CSAVQLPEQYF.

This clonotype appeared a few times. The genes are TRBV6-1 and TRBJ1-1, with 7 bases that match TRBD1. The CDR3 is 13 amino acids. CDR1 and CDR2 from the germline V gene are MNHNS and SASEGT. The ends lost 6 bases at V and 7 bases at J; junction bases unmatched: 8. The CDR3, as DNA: TGTGCCAGCAGATCCAGGGGGGAGGATGAAGCTTTCTTT. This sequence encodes CASRSRGEDEAFF.

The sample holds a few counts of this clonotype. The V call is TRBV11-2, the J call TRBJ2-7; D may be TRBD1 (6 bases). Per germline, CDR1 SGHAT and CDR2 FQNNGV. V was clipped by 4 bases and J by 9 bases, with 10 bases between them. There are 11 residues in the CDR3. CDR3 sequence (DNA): TGTGCCAGCAGCTACGAACAGGGGCAGTACTTC. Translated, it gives CASSYEQGQYF.

CDR3: CSATQGAGNTGELFF. The CDR3 coding sequence is TGCAGTGCTACACAGGGGGCAGGGAACACCGGGGAGCTGTTTTTT. The chain recombines TRBV20-1 with TRBJ2-2, with TRBD1 matching 9 bases. V lost 4 bases to trimming and J lost 1 base; unmatched junction nucleotides: 4. The CDR3 is 15 residues long. From germline, CDR1 is DFQATT and CDR2 SNEGSKA (reference sequence).

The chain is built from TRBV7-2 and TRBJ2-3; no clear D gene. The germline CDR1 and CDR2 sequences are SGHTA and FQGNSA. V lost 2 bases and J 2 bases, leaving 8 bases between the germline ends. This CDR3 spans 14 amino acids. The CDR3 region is CASSLLRTTDTQYF. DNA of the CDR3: TGTGCCAGCAGCTTATTAAGGACCACAGATACGCAGTATTTT. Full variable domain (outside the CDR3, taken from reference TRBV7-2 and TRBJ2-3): GAGVSQSPSNKVTEKGKDVELRCDPISGHTALYWYRQSLGQGLEFLIYFQGNSAPDKSGLPSDRFSAERTGGSVSTLTIQRTQQEDSAVYLCASSLLRTTDTQYFGPGTRLTVL.